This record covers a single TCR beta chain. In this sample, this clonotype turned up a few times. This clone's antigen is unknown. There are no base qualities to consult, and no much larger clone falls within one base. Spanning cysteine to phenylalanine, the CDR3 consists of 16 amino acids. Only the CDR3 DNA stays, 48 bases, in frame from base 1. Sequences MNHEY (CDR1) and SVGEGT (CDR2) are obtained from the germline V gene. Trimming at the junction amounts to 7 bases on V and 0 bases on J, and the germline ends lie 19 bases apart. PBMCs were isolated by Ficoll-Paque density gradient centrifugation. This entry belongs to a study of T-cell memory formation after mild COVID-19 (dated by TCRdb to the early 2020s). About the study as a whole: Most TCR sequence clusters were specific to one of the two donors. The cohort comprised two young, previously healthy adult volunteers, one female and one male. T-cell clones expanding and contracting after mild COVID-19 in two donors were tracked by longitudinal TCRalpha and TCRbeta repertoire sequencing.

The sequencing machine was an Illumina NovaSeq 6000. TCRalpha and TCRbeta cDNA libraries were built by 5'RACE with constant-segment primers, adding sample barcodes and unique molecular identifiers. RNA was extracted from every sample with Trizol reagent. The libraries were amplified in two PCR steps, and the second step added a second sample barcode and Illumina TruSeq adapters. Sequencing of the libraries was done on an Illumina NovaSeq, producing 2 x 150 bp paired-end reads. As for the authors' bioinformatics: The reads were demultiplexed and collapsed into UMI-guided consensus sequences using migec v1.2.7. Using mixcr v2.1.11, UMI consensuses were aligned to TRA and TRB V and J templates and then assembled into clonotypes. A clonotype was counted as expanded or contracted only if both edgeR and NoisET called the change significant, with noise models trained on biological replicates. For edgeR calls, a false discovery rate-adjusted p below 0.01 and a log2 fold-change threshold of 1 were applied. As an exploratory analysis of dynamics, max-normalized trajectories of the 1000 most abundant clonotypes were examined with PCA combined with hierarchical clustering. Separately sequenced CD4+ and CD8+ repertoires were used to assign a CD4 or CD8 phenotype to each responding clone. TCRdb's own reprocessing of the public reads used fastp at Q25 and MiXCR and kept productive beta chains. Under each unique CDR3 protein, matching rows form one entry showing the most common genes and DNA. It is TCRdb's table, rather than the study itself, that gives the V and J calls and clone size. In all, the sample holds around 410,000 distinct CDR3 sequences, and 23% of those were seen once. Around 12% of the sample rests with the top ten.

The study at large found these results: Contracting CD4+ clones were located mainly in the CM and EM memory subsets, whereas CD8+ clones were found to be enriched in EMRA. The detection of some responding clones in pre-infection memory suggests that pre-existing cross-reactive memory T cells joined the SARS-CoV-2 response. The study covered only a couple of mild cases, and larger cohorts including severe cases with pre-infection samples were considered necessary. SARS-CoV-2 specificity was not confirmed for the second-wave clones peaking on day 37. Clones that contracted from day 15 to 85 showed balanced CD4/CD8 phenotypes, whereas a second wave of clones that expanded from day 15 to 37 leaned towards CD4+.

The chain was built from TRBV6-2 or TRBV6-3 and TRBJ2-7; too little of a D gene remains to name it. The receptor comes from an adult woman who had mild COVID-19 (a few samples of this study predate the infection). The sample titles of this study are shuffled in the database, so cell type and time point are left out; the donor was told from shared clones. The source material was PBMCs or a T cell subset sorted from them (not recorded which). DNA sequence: TGTGCCAGCACCTGGCAGAGGCGGACGAGCTCCTACGAGCAGTACTTC. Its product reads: CASTWQRRTSSYEQYF.